The clone carrying this TCR beta chain was picked up many times. What it binds is not known. Per germline, CDR1 SEHNR and CDR2 FQNEAQ (reference sequence). The germline V and J ends were trimmed by 2 bases and 4 bases, with 10 bases remaining between them. The CDR3 runs to 14 residues. The data derive from a study of T cells after yellow fever vaccination. Across the whole study: Libraries from low-cell-number fractions were prepared with the SMART-Seq v4 Ultra Low Input RNA kit. Study findings and constraints: Peaking on day 5 versus 15, the secondary response was faster but weaker. Among all clonotypes, a small share was observed in both CD4 and CD8 compartments.

UMIs were added to TCR cDNA along with a universal primer site when it was made by 5'RACE template switching. One entry per CDR3 protein, called by TCRdb with MiXCR from the 5' RACE reads. The sample yields under 700,000 distinct CDR3 sequences, less than 20% seen once. The V call is TRBV7-9, the J call TRBJ2-3, with D uncertain. The sequence was collected from a man between 18 and 29 years old who received the YFV17D yellow fever vaccine. Sequences were derived from PBMCs, sampled less than 6 days after the first yellow fever vaccination. This chain's CDR3 is CASSLIRDADTQYF. In DNA form, the CDR3 reads TGTGCCAGCAGCTTAATTAGGGATGCAGATACGCAGTATTTT.